This T cell receptor beta chain was observed in a study of blood T cell repertoires in COVID-19 (dated by TCRdb to the early 2020s). Broadly, across the study: The collaborator samples originated in the United States, Italy and Spain and spanned the acute and convalescent phases of COVID-19. A freely available public database, intended as a resource for researchers studying the immune response to SARS-CoV-2, is where the repertoires were released. Nearly every sample came with metadata listing a de-identified subject ID, COVID-19 status, age in years and sex. The prospective study material was composed of cDNA or gDNA derived from T cells, B-cell-depleted T cells, or PBMCs. Samples came from the ongoing ImmuneRACE study (first 160 participants) plus 1,254 subjects from 6 global collaborators. Where HLA class I and class II types were available, the types were taken from metadata supplied by the sample provider, not from assay-based typing. Subjects who had been exposed to COVID-19, were actively infected with it, or had recovered from it provided the deeply sampled blood TCRbeta repertoires that made up the dataset. Here is what the overall study found, with its caveats: The amount of clinical and demographic metadata varied by source and participant and was provided uncurated.

On this clone: The antigen it binds to is not known. There are no base qualities to consult, and no much larger clone falls within one base.

The immunoSEQ Assay, a bias-controlled multiplex PCR, was used to amplify TCRbeta CDR3 regions from genomic DNA. As for the original processing: The number of nucleated cells in each sample was estimated by amplification of reference gene primers within the assay. To quantify the absolute abundance of each unique TCRbeta CDR3 rearrangement, sequence reads were collapsed and filtered. Productive Simpson clonality was computed per sample as the square root of Simpson's diversity index over productive rearrangements. TCRdb retrieved this table from immuneACCESS and kept in-frame rearrangements only. Not all clones are present; in checked studies, unresolved V genes account for under half, and no reason is known for the remainder. The DNA was the basis for D and trimming; V, J and clone size are from that table. The sample contains over 200,000 clones, about 86% of them found a single time. The ten biggest clones cover roughly 5.8% of the sample.

Collaborating institutions collected whole blood in K2EDTA tubes following their own protocols. For TCRbeta analysis, collaborator samples were shipped as frozen whole blood, as isolated PBMCs, or as DNA extracted from either sample type. Reading from cysteine to phenylalanine, the CDR3 counts 14 amino acids. Only CDR3 DNA remains: 42 bases, in frame from the first base. The V and J ends are trimmed by 2 bases and 7 bases, leaving 14 bases between them. Via the germline V gene, CDR1 is MNHNS and CDR2 SASEGT. What was sequenced was peripheral blood. The clonotype was recovered from a man at least 80 years old with acute or convalescent COVID-19. This chain joins TRBV6-1 to TRBJ1-2, with no reliable assignment of the D segment. In nucleotides, the sequence is TGTGCCAGCAGTGAATCGGGGAGTACTTTTGGCTACACCTTC. This yields the protein CASSESGSTFGYTF.